Below are 8 T cell receptor beta chains sequenced from a single sample in a study of beta chain features in type 1 diabetes. Study-level findings and limits: Among patients with Type 1 diabetes, TCRB CDR3s were moderately but significantly shorter in every one of the four CD4+ subsets.

The entirety of the isolated RNA underwent reverse transcription, so expressed TCRB transcripts were sequenced. Some clones are missing from TCRdb's copy, which holds only in-frame ones; the method was immunoSEQ multiplex PCR. The sample records 600,000 to 700,000 clones, around an eighth being singletons. Their antigen targets remain unknown. Source material: naive CD4+ T cells from blood. The source is a man aged 18 to 29 with type 1 diabetes.

J is TRBJ2-5 and V is TRBV2; 8 bases are a match to TRBD1. The V and J ends lost 4 bases and 1 base, in that order; junction bases with no gene match: 5. Germline CDR1 reads SNHLY; CDR2 reads FYNNEI. The CDR3 spans 15 residues. The CDR3, as DNA: TGTGCCAGCAGTGGAGCTGGGACAGGCCAAGAGACCCAGTACTTC. Encoded protein: CASSGAGTGQETQYF. The variable domain in full, completed from reference TRBV2 and TRBJ2-5, reads EPEVTQTPSHQVTQMGQEVILRCVPISNHLYFYWYRQILGQKVEFLVSFYNNEISEKSEIFDDQFSVERPDGSNFTLKIRSTKLEDSAMYFCASSGAGTGQETQYFGPGTRLLVL.

The rearrangement joins TRBV7-2 to TRBJ1-2; no clear D gene. V was clipped by 4 bases and J by 6 bases, with 9 bases between them. The germline gives CDR1 SGHTA, CDR2 FQGNSA. The CDR3 is 12 amino acids. The CDR3 here is CASSSVVNGYTF. The CDR3 nucleotides are TGTGCCAGCAGCTCAGTTGTGAATGGCTACACCTTC.

The genes are TRBV18 and TRBJ2-7; D is possibly TRBD2 (6 bases). Trimming pared 2 bases from V and 6 bases from J, leaving 11 bases between. The CDR3 totals 13 residues. From germline, CDR1 is KGHSH and CDR2 LQKENI. The DNA for the CDR3 is TGTGCCAGCTCACCAGGGAGGCCCGGCGAGCAGTACTTC. Its protein product is CASSPGRPGEQYF.

The V and J genes are TRBV25-1 and TRBJ1-6; D is ambiguous. The ends were cut back, 6 bases at V and 8 bases at J, with 11 bases in the middle. The CDR3 has 13 amino acids. Germline CDR1 is MGHDK and CDR2 is SYGVNS. The DNA for the CDR3 is TGTGCCAGCAGCTTGAGTGGCGATTCACCCCTCCACTTT. Its translation: CASSLSGDSPLHF.

This clone was detected a few times. This chain uses TRBV2 with TRBJ1-5; no clear D gene. The length of the CDR3 is 14 residues. Trimming took 8 bases from V and 1 from J, leaving 12 bases between them. Per germline, CDR1 SNHLY and CDR2 FYNNEI. The CDR3 DNA reads as TGTGCCAGCGGATCGGCTACCAGCAATCAGCCCCAGCATTTT. It encodes CASGSATSNQPQHF.

V and J are TRBV10-3 and TRBJ2-5, with 11 bases lining up with TRBD2. Trimming cost V 6 bases and J 4 bases; bases outside gene matches: 4. This CDR3 is built from 14 residues. Per germline, CDR1 ENHRY and CDR2 SYGVKD. The CDR3 sequence: CAIREGTSGETQYF. CDR3 coding DNA: TGTGCCATCAGGGAGGGGACTAGCGGAGAGACCCAGTACTTC.

The CDR3 coding sequence is TGTGCCAGCAGCTTAGCGCGGGTTTACGAGCAGTACTTC. It encodes CASSLARVYEQYF. The rearrangement links TRBV7-8 to TRBJ2-7, with D perhaps TRBD2 (5 bases). The CDR3 runs 13 residues. The V gene lost 0 bases and the J gene lost 4 bases, with 7 bases spanning the gap. CDR1 SGHVS and CDR2 FQNEAQ come from the germline V gene.

This rearrangement joins TRBV6-6 to TRBJ1-3; possibly TRBD1 for D (5 bases). Germline assignment: CDR1 MNHNY and CDR2 SVGAGI (reference sequence). CDR3 length: 15 amino acids. The ends were cut back, 5 bases at V and 2 bases at J, with 13 bases in the middle. CDR3 DNA: TGTGCCAGCAGTCATAGGGGCCTCACTGGAAACACCATATATTTT. Protein: CASSHRGLTGNTIYF.